One and the same sample provided the 26 T cell receptor beta chains below, sequenced in a study of shared clonotypes between healthy human individuals. Assay: immunoSEQ multiplex PCR; the TCRdb copy retains only in-frame clones and omits some. The table records nearly 750,000 clones, approximately 77% of them present only once. Material: memory CD4+ T cells sorted from blood. Subset given: CD45RA-negative fraction. Receptors were obtained from a woman aged 25 to 39 in good health.

The chain has TRBV19 and TRBJ2-3, with 7 bases that match TRBD1. Trimming at V came to 6 bases and at J to 1 base, leaving 7 bases not matched to a gene. The CDR3 loop spans 15 amino acids. Per germline, CDR1 LNHDA and CDR2 SQIVND (reference sequence). The CDR3, as DNA: TGTGCCAGTAGACACAGGGGTCTTCGCACAGATACGCAGTATTTT. Its protein is CASRHRGLRTDTQYF. Full variable domain (rest looked up from reference TRBV19 and TRBJ2-3): DGGITQSPKYLFRKEGQNVTLSCEQNLNHDAMYWYRQDPGQGLRLIYYSQIVNDFQKGDIAEGYSVSREKKESFPLTVTSAQKNPTAFYLCASRHRGLRTDTQYFGPGTRLTVL.

V is TRBV7-2 and J is TRBJ2-5; 8 nucleotides match TRBD1. The CDR3 is made up of 13 amino acids. V gave up 7 bases and J gave up 3 bases; unmatched junction bases: 4. Germline-derived CDR1 and CDR2 are SGHTA and FQGNSA. For the CDR3, the DNA is TGTGCCAGCACCCCAGGGGGCGAAGAGACCCAGTACTTC. This sequence encodes CASTPGGEETQYF.

The chain recombines TRBV7-9 with TRBJ2-3, with D possibly matching TRBD1 (6 bases). V lost 7 bases, J lost 4 bases, and 15 bases lay in between. Germline CDR1 reads SEHNR; CDR2 reads FQNEAQ (reference sequence). The CDR3 runs 14 residues. CDR3 loop: CASIQFRGADTQYF. The CDR3 DNA reads as TGTGCCAGCATTCAATTCAGGGGCGCAGATACGCAGTATTTT.

This chain links TRBV28 with TRBJ2-7; D remains ambiguous. This CDR3 region has 10 residues. Germline CDR1 and CDR2: MDHEN and SYDVKM. The germline V and J ends were trimmed by 8 bases and 7 bases, with 9 bases remaining between them. The CDR3 DNA reads as TGTGCCAGCGCATCGAGGGAGCAGTACTTC. Translating it yields CASASREQYF.

The V gene is TRBV6-1, the J gene TRBJ2-1; D could derive from TRBD1 or TRBD2 (7 bases each). The CDR3 covers 14 residues. The germline gives CDR1 MNHNS, CDR2 SASEGT. V was clipped by 4 bases and J by 9 bases, with 16 bases between them. The DNA of the CDR3 is TGTGCCAGCAGTGCAGGGGGGGGGCGGATTGAGCAGTTCTTC. Its protein is CASSAGGGRIEQFF.

The chain carries TRBV5-5 and TRBJ2-3; TRBD2 matches 11 bases. The CDR3 has 16 residues. Per germline, CDR1 SGHKS and CDR2 YYEKEE (reference sequence). V shed 4 bases and J 0 bases; nucleotides not matched to a gene: 4. The CDR3 region has the DNA TGTGCCAGCAGCCAGAGACTAGCGGGAAGCACAGATACGCAGTATTTT. This gives the protein CASSQRLAGSTDTQYF. The full variable domain, with the rest looked up from reference TRBV5-5 and TRBJ2-3, is DAGVTQSPTHLIKTRGQQVTLRCSPISGHKSVSWYQQVLGQGPQFIFQYYEKEERGRGNFPDRFSARQFPNYSSELNVNALLLGDSALYLCASSQRLAGSTDTQYFGPGTRLTVL.

Of note for this clone: Other nucleotide sequences from this sample produce the same CDR3. CDR3 protein: CASSAQANTEAFF. The CDR3, as DNA: TGTGCCAGCAGCGCACAGGCGAACACTGAAGCTTTCTTT. The rearrangement joins TRBV7-6 to TRBJ1-1; tentative D call: TRBD1 (5 bases). The length of the CDR3 is 13 residues. Per germline, CDR1 SGHVS and CDR2 FNYEAQ. Trimming stripped 5 bases from V and 1 base from J, with 8 bases between. Combining the CDR3 with reference TRBV7-6 and TRBJ1-1 gives the whole variable domain GAGVSQSPRYKVTKRGQDVALRCDPISGHVSLYWYRQALGQGPEFLTYFNYEAQQDKSGLPNDRFSAERPEGSISTLTIQRTEQRDSAMYRCASSAQANTEAFFGQGTRLTVV.

The rearrangement joins TRBV27 to TRBJ2-6; no clear D gene. Trimming removed 8 bases from V and 0 bases from J, with 5 bases in between. Germline CDR1 is MNHEY and CDR2 is SMNVEV (reference sequence). This CDR3 has 13 residues. The CDR3 bases are TGTGCCAGCCCGAGCTCTGGGGCCAACGTCCTGACTTTC. Encoded protein: CASPSSGANVLTF.

This clone has just one count. The rearrangement uses TRBV28 and TRBJ1-1; D call uncertain. Germline CDR1 is MDHEN and CDR2 is SYDVKM. The CDR3 totals 12 residues. V lost 5 bases and J lost 8, with 12 bases in between. For the CDR3, the DNA is TGTGCCAGCAGTCCCGAGGTCGGCGAAGCTTTCTTT. Its translation is CASSPEVGEAFF.

This rearrangement joins TRBV11-2 to TRBJ2-7; either TRBD1 or TRBD2 may supply D (5 bases each). The CDR3 has 18 residues. V shed 2 bases and J shed 0 bases, with 20 bases lying between them. Germline-derived CDR1 and CDR2 are SGHAT and FQNNGV. As DNA, the CDR3 is TGTGCCAGCAGCTTACCCTCCAGGTGGGACCGAAACTCCTACGAGCAGTACTTC. Translated, it gives CASSLPSRWDRNSYEQYF.

The V and J genes are TRBV4-1 and TRBJ1-5; 7 nucleotides align to TRBD1. The CDR3 is 17 amino acids. In germline, CDR1 is MGHRA, CDR2 YSYEKL. V was clipped by 2 bases and J by 1 base; unmatched bases: 8. In nucleotides, the CDR3 is TGCGCCAGCAGCCAAAGATGGAACAGGGGAAGCAATCAGCCCCAGCATTTT. It codes for CASSQRWNRGSNQPQHF.

CDR3 protein: CASSLKRTETQYF. CDR3 coding DNA: TGTGCCAGCAGTTTAAAGAGGACGGAGACCCAGTACTTC. This chain links TRBV27 with TRBJ2-5; D is unclear. The ends were cut back, 2 bases at V and 5 bases at J, with 9 bases in the middle. The CDR3 consists of 13 residues. Looked up from germline, CDR1 is MNHEY and CDR2 is SMNVEV (reference sequence).

Ten or more counts support this clone. This chain's CDR3 is CASSDRLAGGPEQFF. The CDR3 DNA follows: TGTGCCAGCAGTGACCGACTAGCGGGAGGCCCCGAGCAGTTCTTC. The chain is built from TRBV25-1 and TRBJ2-1, with 13 bases aligning to TRBD2. This CDR3 is 15 amino acids long. Germline CDR1 and CDR2: MGHDK and SYGVNS. V shed 3 bases and J 10 bases; nucleotides not matched to a gene: 6.

The chain is built from TRBV28 and TRBJ1-1; 8 positions match TRBD1. The V and J ends lost 3 bases and 1 base, in that order; junction bases with no gene match: 7. Germline values: CDR1 MDHEN, CDR2 SYDVKM. The CDR3 consists of 16 residues. CDR3 sequence: CASSFSWTGKNTEAFF. As DNA, the CDR3 is TGTGCCAGCAGTTTCTCCTGGACAGGGAAGAACACTGAAGCTTTCTTT.

This rearrangement joins TRBV4-1 to TRBJ2-3; 11 bases map to TRBD2. The germline V gene has CDR1 MGHRA and CDR2 YSYEKL. Unmatched junction bases numbered 7, after V lost 5 bases and J lost 0 bases. The CDR3 spans 17 residues. CDR3 in amino acids: CASSGTSGSPSTDTQYF. The CDR3 DNA sequence: TGCGCCAGCAGCGGTACTAGCGGGAGCCCGAGCACAGATACGCAGTATTTT.

The chain couples TRBV30 to TRBJ1-5, with D perhaps TRBD1 (5 bases). The CDR3 length is 14 residues. Germline V lookup: CDR1 GTSNPN, CDR2 SVGIG (reference sequence). V lost 2 bases and J lost 4, with 12 bases in between. Here the CDR3 reads CAWSIGHVNQPQHF. The DNA of the CDR3 is TGTGCCTGGAGTATCGGACACGTTAATCAGCCCCAGCATTTT.

The chain is built from TRBV6-6 and TRBJ1-5, with no clear D. CDR1 and CDR2 (germline): MNHNY, SVGAGI (reference sequence). V gave up 3 bases and J gave up 0 bases, with 9 bases separating them. There are 15 residues in the CDR3. The CDR3 DNA is TGTGCCAGCAGTTATCGAGGGAATAGCAATCAGCCCCAGCATTTT. Translating gives CASSYRGNSNQPQHF.

A remark on this clone: Other DNA sequences within the sample encode an identical CDR3. CDR3 region: CASSPNTGELFF. The CDR3 DNA is TGTGCCAGCTCACCAAACACCGGGGAGCTGTTTTTT. The chain joins TRBV18 to TRBJ2-2; no reliable D call. CDR3 length equals 12 residues. Germline loops: CDR1 KGHSH, CDR2 LQKENI. V gave up 2 bases and J gave up 2 bases, with 0 bases separating them.

V and J are TRBV28 and TRBJ2-3; D is unclear. The CDR3 consists of 11 residues. Per the germline V gene, CDR1 is MDHEN and CDR2 is SYDVKM. V was pared by 1 base and J by 6 bases, with 2 bases between. In nucleotides, the CDR3 is TGTGCCAGCAGTTTATCGGATACGCAGTATTTT. It encodes CASSLSDTQYF.

The chain carries TRBV5-1 and TRBJ1-5, with a tentative D call TRBD1 (6 bases). This CDR3 contains 14 residues. The germline V gene has CDR1 SGHRS and CDR2 YFSETQ. Trimming took off 0 bases at V and 9 bases at J, with 13 bases between the two ends. CDR3 bases: TGCGCCAGCAGCTTGGTGGGGGGCCGTCGGCCCCAGCATTTT. Its protein is CASSLVGGRRPQHF.

The chain joins TRBV27 to TRBJ2-7, with TRBD1 matching 7 bases. J was trimmed by 2 bases and V by 6 bases; bases with no gene match: 16. Germline V gives CDR1 MNHEY, CDR2 SMNVEV (reference sequence). CDR3 length: 17 residues. The CDR3 loop is CASRKTTDRVGAYEQYF. CDR3 DNA sequence: TGTGCCAGCAGGAAGACCACTGACAGGGTAGGGGCCTACGAGCAGTACTTC.

The chain uses TRBV28 and TRBJ2-6, with 7 positions matching TRBD2. Germline CDR1 MDHEN, CDR2 SYDVKM. The CDR3 length is 15 residues. The trim removed 7 bases at V and 2 bases at J, leaving 5 bases unmatched. The CDR3 bases are TGTGCCAGCACCATGGGGGGGGCTGGGGCCAACGTCCTGACTTTC. Amino acids: CASTMGGAGANVLTF.

The chain couples TRBV2 to TRBJ2-2; D uncertain. The CDR3 consists of 15 residues. Germline-derived CDR1 and CDR2 are SNHLY and FYNNEI. V was cut by 6 bases and J by 0 bases, with 11 bases left in between. CDR3 DNA: TGTGCCAGCAGGGCCCCTAAGGCGAACACCGGGGAGCTGTTTTTT. Protein sequence: CASRAPKANTGELFF.

This chain connects TRBV5-1 to TRBJ2-6; D assignment may be TRBD1 or TRBD2 (5 bases each). Germline CDR1 reads SGHRS; CDR2 reads YFSETQ. V was cut by 6 bases and J by 2 bases, with 9 bases left in between. The CDR3 is 14 residues long. This CDR3 reads CASTGQPGANVLTF. The CDR3 bases are TGCGCCAGCACGGGGCAACCTGGGGCCAACGTCCTGACTTTC.

The J gene is TRBJ2-7, the V gene TRBV4-1; D gene ambiguous. This CDR3 region has 15 residues. Per germline, CDR1 MGHRA and CDR2 YSYEKL. V lost 0 bases and J 3 bases, leaving 12 bases between the germline ends. The CDR3 DNA reads as TGCGCCAGCAGCCAAGATCTGGAAAAACGCTACGAGCAGTACTTC. It codes for CASSQDLEKRYEQYF.

Only one count was recorded for this clone. The chain couples TRBV19 to TRBJ1-5; D might be TRBD1 (5 bases). V was trimmed by 5 bases and J by 5 bases, leaving 13 bases between them. The CDR3 loop spans 14 amino acids. Germline lookup yields CDR1 LNHDA and CDR2 SQIVND (reference sequence). CDR3 sequence: CASSSFVGDQPQHF. DNA of the CDR3: TGTGCCAGTAGTTCCTTTGTGGGGGATCAGCCCCAGCATTTT.